This passage covers 9 T cell receptor beta chains from one sample sequenced in a study of OX40 agonist ivuxolimab in advanced cancers. Assay: immunoSEQ multiplex PCR; the TCRdb copy retains only in-frame clones and omits some. The profile covers approximately 74,000 clones, with 80% to 95% appearing a single time and 0.5% to 0.55% taken by the ten largest. The sample in question was CD4+ or CD8+ T cells sorted from blood, obtained in a trial of the OX40 agonist ivuxolimab. The receptors derive from an adult with an advanced solid tumor such as melanoma, head and neck, liver or kidney cancer.

The V call is TRBV28, the J call TRBJ2-3; D may be TRBD1 or TRBD2 (5 bases each). Germline CDR1 and CDR2: MDHEN and SYDVKM. This CDR3 region has 13 residues. V was cut by 7 bases and J by 2 bases, with 10 bases left in between. The CDR3 sequence: CASIGALTDTQYF. Here the CDR3 DNA reads TGTGCCAGCATCGGGGCGCTCACAGATACGCAGTATTTT.

The V gene is TRBV2, the J gene TRBJ1-1; 7 bases align to TRBD1. The CDR3 length is 12 residues. Per germline, CDR1 SNHLY and CDR2 FYNNEI. V lost 5 bases to trimming and J lost 5 bases; unmatched junction nucleotides: 2. The CDR3 loop is CASSLQGTEAFF. Written as DNA, the CDR3 is TGTGCCAGCAGTTTACAGGGGACTGAAGCTTTCTTT.

J is TRBJ2-3 and V is TRBV6-1; 12 nucleotides line up with TRBD1. Germline trimming cut 2 bases from V and 5 bases from J; bases unmatched to any gene: 11. CDR3 length: 18 residues. Germline CDR1 reads MNHNS; CDR2 reads SASEGT. The CDR3 loop is CASSEIASGQGARDTQYF. The CDR3 DNA reads TGTGCCAGCAGTGAAATAGCTTCGGGACAGGGGGCAAGAGATACGCAGTATTTT.

This clone has a single count. The chain joins TRBV7-8 to TRBJ2-1; D gene uncertain. The CDR3 covers 14 residues. Germline loops: CDR1 SGHVS, CDR2 FQNEAQ. With 4 bases removed from V and 12 bases from J, the gap between germline ends came to 19 bases. In nucleotides, the CDR3 is TGTGCCAGCAGCTCAACCCCGAGTCGGGCTCGGCAGTTCTTC. It yields the protein CASSSTPSRARQFF.

The chain joins TRBV28 to TRBJ1-2; possible D gene TRBD1, 6 bases. Germline V gene lookup returns CDR1 MDHEN and CDR2 SYDVKM. This CDR3 has 14 amino acids. The V end lost 5 bases, the J end lost 7 bases, and 17 bases lay between the germline ends. The CDR3 DNA is TGTGCCAGCAGTCCCCCTGCGTCCAGGGGTGGCTACACCTTC. Encoded protein: CASSPPASRGGYTF.

A single count supports this clone. The V and J genes are TRBV2 and TRBJ1-2, with D maybe TRBD1 (5 bases). Trimming removed 6 bases from V and 0 bases from J, with 14 bases in between. CDR1 and CDR2 from the germline V gene are SNHLY and FYNNEI. This CDR3 comprises 15 residues. The CDR3 DNA reads TGTGCCAGCAGCCCTGATCTGACAGCTAACTATGGCTACACCTTC. Amino acid sequence: CASSPDLTANYGYTF.

This chain joins TRBV28 and TRBJ1-2, with TRBD1 identical over 7 bases. V lost 6 bases and J lost 8; bases outside the gene matches: 15. The CDR3 is 15 amino acids. Germline-derived CDR1 and CDR2 are MDHEN and SYDVKM. The CDR3 sequence is CASSPILTGIYGYTF. CDR3 nucleotides: TGTGCCAGCAGCCCGATTCTGACAGGGATATACGGCTACACCTTC.

Concerning this clone itself: Distinct nucleotide sequences in the sample also encode this CDR3. V gene TRBV7-2 combines with J gene TRBJ2-7; D is unclear. This CDR3 spans 11 amino acids. Germline V CDR1 and CDR2: SGHTA, FQGNSA. Trimming took 1 base from V and 5 from J, leaving 3 bases between them. The CDR3 is CASSLVDEQYF. The CDR3, as DNA: TGTGCCAGCAGCTTAGTGGACGAGCAGTACTTC.

V is TRBV7-2 and J is TRBJ2-3, with D possibly being TRBD1 (5 bases). Germline V gene sequence: CDR1 SGHTA, CDR2 FQGNSA. This CDR3 comprises 13 residues. Trimming removed 2 bases at V and 4 bases at J, with 7 bases between. For the CDR3, the DNA is TGTGCCAGCAGCTTAAGGGGCGCAGATACGCAGTATTTT. Translation: CASSLRGADTQYF.